This entry lists 32 T cell receptor beta chains sequenced from one sample in a study of blood T cell repertoires in COVID-19. Only in-frame clones appear in the TCRdb table, and some are missing; sequencing was by immunoSEQ multiplex PCR. The sample lists approximately 93,000 clones, about 91% seen once, with 0.47% in the top ten. The sequencing sample was made of peripheral blood. Receptor source: a man aged 55 to 70 with acute or convalescent COVID-19.

The rearrangement joins TRBV9 to TRBJ2-7; 7 nucleotides match TRBD2. This CDR3 has 15 amino acids. CDR1 is SGDLS and CDR2 is YYNGEE in the germline V gene. The V segment lost 4 bases and the J segment 2 bases; nucleotides outside the gene matches: 9. The chain's CDR3 is CASSTRGGVPYEQYF. The CDR3 DNA reads TGTGCCAGCAGCACCCGCGGGGGAGTGCCCTACGAGCAGTACTTC.

The chain couples TRBV3-1 (or the pseudogene TRBV3-2) to TRBJ1-2; possible D gene TRBD1, 6 bases. Per the germline V gene, CDR1 is LGHDT and CDR2 is YNNKEL (reference sequence). The CDR3 length is 14 residues. Trimming took off 4 bases at V and 1 base at J, with 10 bases between the two ends. CDR3 sequence: CASSLRGGNYGYTF. DNA for the CDR3: TGTGCCAGCAGCCTCCGAGGGGGTAACTATGGCTACACCTTC.

Only a few counts were recorded for this clone. The J gene is TRBJ2-7, the V gene TRBV5-1; no reliable D call. The V end lost 0 bases, the J end lost 3 bases, and 13 bases lay between the germline ends. Germline assignment: CDR1 SGHRS and CDR2 YFSETQ. The length of the CDR3 is 15 residues. Written as DNA, the CDR3 is TGCGCCAGCAGCTTGGGAGGCCCTACCAGCTACGAGCAGTACTTC. This sequence encodes CASSLGGPTSYEQYF. Drawing the rest from reference TRBV5-1 and TRBJ2-7, the complete variable domain is KAGVTQTPRYLIKTRGQQVTLSCSPISGHRSVSWYQQTPGQGLQFLFEYFSETQRNKGNFPGRFSGRQFSNSRSEMNVSTLELGDSALYLCASSLGGPTSYEQYFGPGTRLTVT.

The chain employs TRBV27 and TRBJ1-3; D unresolved. The CDR3 extends over 18 amino acids. The V gene's germline CDR1 is MNHEY and CDR2 SMNVEV (reference sequence). Trimming pared 5 bases from V and 3 bases from J, leaving 23 bases between. The CDR3 reads CASSPRRVRGPGGNTIYF. Here the CDR3 DNA reads TGTGCCAGCAGTCCCCGGAGGGTCAGAGGTCCAGGTGGAAACACCATATATTTT.

The chain has TRBV7-8 and TRBJ2-7; 7 bases align to TRBD1. This CDR3 is 15 amino acids long. The germline V gene has CDR1 SGHVS and CDR2 FQNEAQ. V lost 3 bases and J lost 3; bases outside the gene matches: 8. Here the CDR3 reads CASSFYQGQNYEQYF. CDR3 nucleotides: TGTGCCAGCAGCTTCTACCAGGGACAGAACTACGAGCAGTACTTC.

This clone has a handful of counts. V usage is TRBV11-2 and J usage is TRBJ1-6; D is uncertain. The V gene's germline CDR1 is SGHAT and CDR2 FQNNGV. This CDR3 is 12 amino acids long. V gave up 8 bases and J gave up 7 bases, with 9 bases separating them. As DNA, the CDR3 is TGTGCCAGCGGCCCGGGGAATTCACCCCTCCACTTT. It is translated as CASGPGNSPLHF.

The gene calls are TRBV5-4 and TRBJ2-5; D perhaps matches TRBD1 (6 bases). The germline CDR1 and CDR2 sequences are SGHNT and YYREEE (reference sequence). CDR3 size: 14 residues. Trimming removed 3 bases from V and 2 bases from J, with 11 bases in between. This chain's CDR3 is CASSSTGSQETQYF. In DNA, the CDR3 is TGTGCCAGCAGCTCCACAGGGAGTCAAGAGACCCAGTACTTC.

CDR3: CASSYRRGLGYGYTF. The CDR3 nucleotides read TGTGCCAGCAGTTACCGCAGGGGGTTGGGCTATGGCTACACCTTC. The chain recombines TRBV6-5 with TRBJ1-2; 7 bases map to TRBD1. CDR1 MNHEY and CDR2 SVGAGI come from the germline V gene. V lost 2 bases and J lost 4; bases outside the gene matches: 7. The CDR3 contains 15 residues.

This rearrangement joins TRBV29-1 to TRBJ2-7; 13 bases line up with TRBD2. V was pared by 7 bases and J by 6 bases, with 6 bases of the junction left unmatched. The CDR3 runs 13 residues. Per germline, CDR1 SQVTM and CDR2 ANQGSEA. The CDR3 coding sequence is TGCAGCGCCATTGGGACTAGCGGGATCGAGCAGTACTTC. Translated, it gives CSAIGTSGIEQYF.

This clone has only a few counts. The chain couples TRBV2 to TRBJ1-3, with 8 bases lining up with TRBD1. J gave up 3 bases and V 6 bases, and 4 bases lay outside the gene matches. The CDR3 length is 14 residues. Per the germline V gene, CDR1 is SNHLY and CDR2 is FYNNEI. The chain's CDR3 is CASRVDRGGNTIYF. In DNA form, the CDR3 reads TGTGCCAGCAGAGTCGACAGGGGTGGAAACACCATATATTTT.

A single count supports this clone. The chain recombines TRBV5-5 with TRBJ1-5, with D perhaps TRBD1 (6 bases). V was pared by 4 bases and J by 8 bases, with 16 bases between. Germline loops: CDR1 SGHKS, CDR2 YYEKEE (reference sequence). The CDR3 covers 14 residues. This chain's CDR3 is CASSAQEGEKPQHF. The CDR3 nucleotides are TGTGCCAGCAGCGCCCAAGAGGGGGAAAAGCCCCAGCATTTT.

The rearrangement links TRBV11-2 to TRBJ2-7; D is uncertain. Trimming shortened V by 5 bases and J by 6 bases, and 23 bases separated the two germline ends. Germline V CDR1 and CDR2: SGHAT, FQNNGV. The CDR3 is 16 amino acids. The chain's CDR3 is CASSRGGIRVDAEQYF. CDR3 DNA sequence: TGTGCCAGCAGCCGAGGTGGCATCCGCGTTGACGCCGAGCAGTACTTC.

The chain has TRBV24-1 and TRBJ2-1; 9 positions match TRBD1. The CDR3 is 16 amino acids. CDR1 is KGHDR, CDR2 SFDVKD, per germline. V dropped 3 bases and J dropped 8; count of bases not matched to a gene: 10. The CDR3 here is CATSDTGTGKIHEQFF. Here the CDR3 DNA reads TGTGCCACCAGTGATACCGGGACAGGGAAAATTCATGAGCAGTTCTTC.

There are a few counts of this clone. J is TRBJ2-3 and V is TRBV6-2 or TRBV6-3; TRBD2 agrees at 13 bases. Trimming cost V 0 bases and J 4 bases; bases outside gene matches: 1. This CDR3 contains 16 residues. Germline values: CDR1 MNHEY, CDR2 SVGEGT. CDR3 sequence reads: CASSYSTSGGADTQYF. As DNA, the CDR3 is TGTGCCAGCAGTTACTCCACTAGCGGGGGGGCAGATACGCAGTATTTT.

The rearrangement links TRBV10-2 to TRBJ1-2; D call uncertain. Between the trimmed V and J ends, which lost 2 bases and 8 bases, there was a span of 15 bases. Looked up from germline, CDR1 is WSHSY and CDR2 is SAAADI. The CDR3 contains 14 residues. The DNA of the CDR3 is TGCGCCAGCAGTGAGGTTTATGGCCCCGTGGGCTACACCTTC. It is translated as CASSEVYGPVGYTF.

This sequence joins TRBV5-1 and TRBJ2-7; 13 bases are a match to TRBD2. The V and J ends lost 5 bases and 2 bases, in that order; junction bases with no gene match: 4. This CDR3 is built from 15 residues. Germline-derived CDR1 and CDR2 are SGHRS and YFSETQ. The CDR3 protein is CASRAGTSGAYEQYF. The CDR3 nucleotides read TGCGCCAGCAGGGCCGGGACTAGCGGGGCCTACGAGCAGTACTTC.

This rearrangement joins TRBV6-5 to TRBJ2-5; 7 nucleotides line up with TRBD2. Germline V lookup: CDR1 MNHEY, CDR2 SVGAGI. The V and J ends lost 8 bases and 2 bases, in that order; junction bases with no gene match: 8. This CDR3 contains 14 residues. The CDR3: CASSSGGAQETQYF. DNA of the CDR3: TGTGCCAGCTCTTCGGGGGGAGCTCAAGAGACCCAGTACTTC.

The chain has TRBV12-3 or TRBV12-4 and TRBJ2-5; D is ambiguous. The CDR3 totals 12 residues. Trimming cost V 10 bases and J 2 bases, with 11 bases left between them. In DNA, the CDR3 is TGTGCCACCTCCCCAGGTCAAGAGACCCAGTACTTC. It is translated as CATSPGQETQYF.

The V gene is TRBV18, the J gene TRBJ1-1; 7 bases line up with TRBD1. The V gene end was trimmed by 2 bases and the J gene end by 1 base; junction bases not matched to a gene: 10. Looked up from germline, CDR1 is KGHSH and CDR2 is LQKENI. This CDR3 comprises 17 residues. Written as DNA, the CDR3 is TGTGCCAGCTCACCATTATTAAGGGGACAGTCGAACACTGAAGCTTTCTTT. It encodes CASSPLLRGQSNTEAFF.

V gene TRBV5-4 combines with J gene TRBJ2-7; 9 nucleotides agree with TRBD1. The V and J ends lost 0 bases and 2 bases, in that order; junction bases with no gene match: 3. This CDR3 contains 15 residues. Germline-derived CDR1 and CDR2 are SGHNT and YYREEE (reference sequence). The CDR3 region is CASSLGTGETYEQYF. In nucleotides, the CDR3 is TGTGCCAGCAGCTTGGGGACAGGGGAGACCTACGAGCAGTACTTC.

The chain links TRBV7-8 to TRBJ2-7; 8 positions match TRBD1. After removal of 5 bases from V and 3 bases from J, the junction contained 6 bases not matched to a gene. Germline V gives CDR1 SGHVS, CDR2 FQNEAQ. CDR3 size: 14 residues. CDR3 protein: CASSLGTGSYEQYF. The CDR3 DNA reads as TGTGCCAGCAGCCTTGGGACAGGAAGCTACGAGCAGTACTTC.

V and J are TRBV27 and TRBJ2-2, with 9 nucleotides matching TRBD2. J gave up 6 bases and V 4 bases, and 12 bases lay outside the gene matches. CDR1 is MNHEY and CDR2 is SMNVEV in the germline V gene (reference sequence). The length of the CDR3 is 17 residues. The CDR3 region has the DNA TGTGCCAGCAGTTCCAGGCCGGGACTAGCCGCTGCCGGGGAGCTGTTTTTT. Protein sequence: CASSSRPGLAAAGELFF.

The V gene is TRBV7-2, the J gene TRBJ1-5, with TRBD1 matching over 9 bases. In germline, CDR1 is SGHTA, CDR2 FQGNSA. Trimming removed 5 bases from V and 4 bases from J; junction bases left unmatched: 3. CDR3 length: 14 amino acids. CDR3 coding DNA: TGTGCCAGCAGCATCGGGACAGGGAATCAGCCCCAGCATTTT. Its protein product is CASSIGTGNQPQHF.

This clone turned up a few times. The gene calls are TRBV11-2 and TRBJ1-2, with a tentative D call TRBD1 (6 bases). The germline V gene has CDR1 SGHAT and CDR2 FQNNGV. CDR3 length: 14 residues. V was pared by 6 bases and J by 8 bases, with 19 bases between. The CDR3 sequence is CASRPRDTLRGYTF. The CDR3 bases are TGTGCCAGCAGACCCCGGGACACCCTTCGAGGCTACACCTTC.

The rearrangement uses TRBV5-6 and TRBJ2-5; TRBD1 matches at 7 bases. J lost 3 bases, V lost 9 bases, and 8 bases had no gene match. The CDR3 has 13 amino acids. Per germline, CDR1 SGHDT and CDR2 YYEEEE. The CDR3 loop is CATQGDVKETQYF. The CDR3, as DNA: TGTGCCACCCAGGGGGATGTCAAAGAGACCCAGTACTTC.

The chain joins TRBV5-1 to TRBJ2-2; 14 positions agree with TRBD2. Germline values: CDR1 SGHRS, CDR2 YFSETQ. V gave up 4 bases and J gave up 0 bases; unmatched junction bases: 5. This CDR3 region has 18 residues. CDR3 bases: TGCGCCAGCAGCCCCCGACTAGCGGGGGGGCCGAACACCGGGGAGCTGTTTTTT. Amino acids: CASSPRLAGGPNTGELFF.

The rearrangement uses TRBV5-1 and TRBJ2-5, with 7 bases aligning to TRBD1. Trimming cost V 1 base and J 2 bases; bases outside gene matches: 2. CDR3 length: 14 amino acids. The germline CDR1 and CDR2 sequences are SGHRS and YFSETQ. CDR3 loop: CASSLMGQQETQYF. CDR3 in DNA: TGCGCCAGCAGCTTGATGGGACAGCAAGAGACCCAGTACTTC. Full variable domain (outside the CDR3, taken from reference TRBV5-1 and TRBJ2-5): KAGVTQTPRYLIKTRGQQVTLSCSPISGHRSVSWYQQTPGQGLQFLFEYFSETQRNKGNFPGRFSGRQFSNSRSEMNVSTLELGDSALYLCASSLMGQQETQYFGPGTRLLVL.

The V call is TRBV10-2, the J call TRBJ2-6, with 8 bases identical to TRBD1. This CDR3 is built from 18 residues. The germline CDR1 and CDR2 sequences are WSHSY and SAAADI. V lost 6 bases to trimming and J lost 0 bases; unmatched junction nucleotides: 10. CDR3 coding DNA: TGCGCCAGCAGGACCGGACAGGGCCCAAGCTCTGGGGCCAACGTCCTGACTTTC. Its protein product is CASRTGQGPSSGANVLTF.

This rearrangement joins TRBV6-5 to TRBJ1-5; D call uncertain. Germline CDR1 is MNHEY and CDR2 is SVGAGI. Trimming shortened V by 4 bases and J by 0 bases, and 4 bases separated the two germline ends. This CDR3 comprises 13 residues. The CDR3: CASSSGSNQPQHF. CDR3 nucleotide sequence: TGTGCCAGCAGTTCCGGTAGCAATCAGCCCCAGCATTTT.

This sequence joins TRBV5-1 and TRBJ2-2; 9 nucleotides agree with TRBD2. J gave up 5 bases and V 4 bases, and 6 bases lay outside the gene matches. Germline loops: CDR1 SGHRS, CDR2 YFSETQ. The CDR3 covers 15 residues. CDR3 DNA sequence: TGCGCCAGCAGCCCCAGCGGGGGGCGAACCGGGGAGCTGTTTTTT. Protein sequence: CASSPSGGRTGELFF.

The V call is TRBV30, the J call TRBJ1-2; D unresolved. Germline assignment: CDR1 GTSNPN and CDR2 SVGIG (reference sequence). The CDR3 runs to 10 residues. V was trimmed by 8 bases and J by 5 bases, leaving 9 bases between them. This CDR3 is CASREYGYTF. In nucleotides, the CDR3 is TGTGCCAGCCGGGAATATGGCTACACCTTC.

This chain joins TRBV6-5 and TRBJ1-3; D ambiguous. The CDR3 spans 11 residues. With 9 bases removed from V and 3 bases from J, the gap between germline ends came to 6 bases. Germline V gives CDR1 MNHEY, CDR2 SVGAGI. This chain's CDR3 is CASQLGNTIYF. Written as DNA, the CDR3 is TGTGCCAGTCAACTTGGAAACACCATATATTTT.